This T cell receptor beta chain stems from a study of CD8 T cells in ankylosing spondylitis. The germline V gene encodes CDR1 SGDLS and CDR2 YYNGEE. The CDR3 is 16 amino acids. The V segment lost 4 bases and the J segment 4 bases; nucleotides outside the gene matches: 6. Study-level results: Disease-associated clones were CD8+ and fairly uncommon in peripheral blood. From matched ankylosing spondylitis synovial fluid, disease-linked clones were reportedly recovered at significantly enriched levels. Earlier authors reported some of these motif variants in reactive arthritis synovial fluid and blood. The study identified a TCR beta motif of roughly eight highly homologous variants that appeared characteristic of ankylosing spondylitis blood.

Quantitative barcoded 5'-RACE was used to prepare TCR beta libraries. TCRdb used MiXCR to reprocess the 5' RACE reads, holding one entry per CDR3 protein. The data show about 540,000 distinct CDR3 sequences, roughly an eighth seen once. A few counts support this clonotype. Its matching antigen is unknown. This TCR was sampled from a male donor with ankylosing spondylitis. The chain couples TRBV9 to TRBJ1-5, with TRBD1 identical over 12 bases. Sequenced sample: blood, either unsorted or a sorted T cell fraction (not recorded which). Here the CDR3 reads CASSPGTGGHNQPQHF. For the CDR3, the DNA is TGTGCCAGCAGCCCTGGGACAGGGGGCCATAATCAGCCCCAGCATTTT.